The 20 T cell receptor beta chains presented below share a single source sample, sequenced in a study of blood T cell repertoires in COVID-19. TCRdb's copy holds only in-frame clones and misses some; the assay was immunoSEQ multiplex PCR. The data show more than 250,000 clones, around 88% seen once. The sequenced sample was peripheral blood. Receptor source: a woman aged 45-60 years with acute or convalescent COVID-19.

The rearrangement joins TRBV19 to TRBJ2-7; tentatively, D is TRBD1 (6 bases). The ends were cut back, 3 bases at V and 2 bases at J, with 17 bases in the middle. From germline, CDR1 is LNHDA and CDR2 SQIVND (reference sequence). The CDR3 sequence is 16 residues long. CDR3 region: CASSIRGWTEAYEQYF. Here the CDR3 DNA reads TGTGCCAGTAGTATTAGGGGGTGGACAGAAGCCTACGAGCAGTACTTC.

The gene calls are TRBV7-9 and TRBJ2-7; 12 positions match TRBD1. The V gene end was trimmed by 5 bases and the J gene end by 6 bases; junction bases not matched to a gene: 8. Germline values: CDR1 SEHNR, CDR2 FQNEAQ (reference sequence). The CDR3 length is 15 residues. CDR3 in amino acids: CASSSLGQGAFEQYF. Here the CDR3 DNA reads TGTGCCAGCAGCAGCCTGGGACAGGGGGCTTTCGAGCAGTACTTC.

The V call is TRBV6-5, the J call TRBJ2-5; TRBD2 aligns across 11 bases. Germline CDR1 and CDR2: MNHEY and SVGAGI. The CDR3 spans 14 residues. The V gene end was trimmed by 9 bases and the J gene end by 5 bases; junction bases not matched to a gene: 8. The CDR3 region is CASTTSGMYETQYF. The DNA of the CDR3 is TGTGCCAGTACGACTAGCGGGATGTACGAGACCCAGTACTTC.

The count of this clone is one. The chain carries TRBV6-2 or TRBV6-3 and TRBJ2-7, with a weak D call TRBD1 (6 bases). This CDR3 contains 15 residues. Trimming removed 5 bases at V and 2 bases at J, with 16 bases between. Germline V gene sequence: CDR1 MNHEY, CDR2 SVGEGT. The CDR3 region has the DNA TGTGCCAGCAGTCTACTCAGGGGTTTCACCTACGAGCAGTACTTC. This encodes CASSLLRGFTYEQYF.

This chain uses TRBV19 with TRBJ2-7, with TRBD1 as a possible D gene (5 bases). Germline lookup yields CDR1 LNHDA and CDR2 SQIVND (reference sequence). This CDR3 region has 12 residues. Trimming shortened V by 4 bases and J by 3 bases, and 7 bases separated the two germline ends. As DNA, the CDR3 is TGTGCCAGTAGTACAGACAGCTACGAGCAGTACTTC. Translated, it gives CASSTDSYEQYF.

The CDR3 protein is CASSPAGGVYEQYF. CDR3 DNA: TGTGCCAGCAGCCCAGCCGGGGGTGTCTACGAGCAGTACTTC. The V gene is TRBV14, the J gene TRBJ2-7; TRBD2 might be the D (6 bases). V lost 4 bases and J lost 3, with 13 bases in between. CDR3 length: 14 residues. CDR1 SGHDN and CDR2 FVKESK come from the germline V gene.

V is TRBV11-3 and J is TRBJ2-7; 8 positions match TRBD1. Germline V lookup: CDR1 SGHNT, CDR2 YENEEA. CDR3 length: 20 amino acids. The V segment lost 0 bases and the J segment 0 bases; nucleotides outside the gene matches: 16. CDR3 bases: TGTGCCAGCAGCTTAGACGATGGACAGGGCCGAGGACCCTACTCCTACGAGCAGTACTTC. This translates into CASSLDDGQGRGPYSYEQYF.

The CDR3 DNA reads as TGCAGCGTTGACCTTGACGGACTAGCGGGAGGGCCCCAAGAGACCCAGTACTTC. The encoded protein is CSVDLDGLAGGPQETQYF. V and J are TRBV29-1 and TRBJ2-5, with TRBD2 matching over 15 bases. The J segment lost 1 base and the V segment lost 3 bases, leaving 9 bases of the junction unmatched. CDR1 SQVTM and CDR2 ANQGSEA come from the germline V gene. The length of the CDR3 is 18 residues.

This chain connects TRBV7-9 to TRBJ2-7, with D perhaps matching TRBD2 (6 bases). V shed 5 bases and J shed 2 bases, with 13 bases lying between them. This CDR3 region has 14 residues. CDR1 and CDR2 (germline): SEHNR, FQNEAQ (reference sequence). The CDR3 DNA is TGTGCCAGCAGCCGCTCGGGACTCCCCTACGAGCAGTACTTC. This codes for CASSRSGLPYEQYF.

The chain carries TRBV4-3 and TRBJ1-5; D remains unclear. Trimming stripped 0 bases from V and 7 bases from J, with 10 bases between. This CDR3 has 14 amino acids. CDR1 is LGHNA, CDR2 YSLEER, per germline. The DNA of the CDR3 is TGCGCCAGCAGCCAAGACCGCTGGGCGCAGCCCCAGCATTTT. Translating it yields CASSQDRWAQPQHF.

J is TRBJ1-5 and V is TRBV24-1, with D unresolved. Germline CDR1 is KGHDR and CDR2 is SFDVKD. Trimming shortened V by 3 bases and J by 6 bases, and 14 bases separated the two germline ends. The CDR3 spans 15 residues. The CDR3 bases are TGTGCCACCAGTGATAGAACGACAAAGAGTCAGCCCCAGCATTTT. Translating it yields CATSDRTTKSQPQHF.

The chain uses TRBV2 and TRBJ1-2; 7 bases align to TRBD1. Germline V CDR1 and CDR2: SNHLY, FYNNEI. The length of the CDR3 is 14 residues. V lost 4 bases, J lost 5 bases, and 7 bases stayed unmatched. CDR3 nucleotide sequence: TGTGCCAGCAGTGGGACAGGAGCCAGGTATGGCTACACCTTC. It yields the protein CASSGTGARYGYTF.

The genes are TRBV12-5 and TRBJ2-3; the match to TRBD2 covers 7 bases. The CDR3 is 17 residues long. The ends lost 2 bases at V and 2 bases at J; junction bases unmatched: 10. CDR1 is LGHNT and CDR2 is FRNRAP in the germline V gene. CDR3 region: CASGLPREAGLTDTQYF. The CDR3 bases are TGTGCTAGTGGTTTGCCACGGGAGGCGGGGCTCACAGATACGCAGTATTTT.

This clone was recorded once. This rearrangement joins TRBV18 to TRBJ1-2, with D tentatively TRBD1 (6 bases). Germline-derived CDR1 and CDR2 are KGHSH and LQKENI. The CDR3 has 16 residues. The V gene lost 4 bases and the J gene lost 9 bases, with 24 bases spanning the gap. The DNA for the CDR3 is TGTGCCAGCTCACTCGGAACGGACAGCCTGTATGGAAGCTACACCTTC. Translating it yields CASSLGTDSLYGSYTF.

The genes are TRBV28 and TRBJ2-7, with TRBD2 identical over 11 bases. The germline gives CDR1 MDHEN, CDR2 SYDVKM. This CDR3 contains 13 residues. Trimming cost V 7 bases and J 4 bases; bases outside gene matches: 3. This CDR3 is CASTTSGSYEQYF. CDR3 sequence (DNA): TGTGCCAGCACAACTAGCGGGAGTTACGAGCAGTACTTC.

This sequence joins TRBV2 and TRBJ2-7; 9 nucleotides align to TRBD1. CDR3 size: 14 residues. Per germline, CDR1 SNHLY and CDR2 FYNNEI. V was clipped by 6 bases and J by 2 bases; unmatched bases: 5. Here the CDR3 reads CASRWTGDTYEQYF. The CDR3 DNA reads TGTGCCAGCAGATGGACAGGGGACACCTACGAGCAGTACTTC.

The chain combines TRBV12-3 or TRBV12-4 with TRBJ2-7; D remains unclear. There are 10 residues in the CDR3. Trimming removed 3 bases at V and 6 bases at J, with 3 bases between. The DNA for the CDR3 is TGTGCCAGCAGTTTGGCCGAGCAGTACTTC. Translation gives CASSLAEQYF.

This sequence joins TRBV10-1 and TRBJ2-1, with D perhaps matching TRBD1 (5 bases). CDR1 WNHNN and CDR2 SYGVQD come from the germline V gene (reference sequence). With 2 bases removed from V and 0 bases from J, the gap between germline ends came to 23 bases. The CDR3 has 20 amino acids. The CDR3 here is CASSEPQSRAVDSSYNEQFF. The CDR3 coding sequence is TGCGCCAGCAGTGAGCCCCAAAGTAGGGCGGTCGACAGCTCCTACAATGAGCAGTTCTTC.

This chain links TRBV3-1 (or the pseudogene TRBV3-2) with TRBJ1-1, with 7 bases matching TRBD1. Germline CDR1 reads LGHDT; CDR2 reads YNNKEL (reference sequence). The CDR3 is 15 residues long. V gave up 4 bases and J gave up 2 bases; unmatched junction bases: 7. The CDR3 DNA reads TGTGCCAGCAGCCCCTTCACAGGGGCTAACACTGAAGCTTTCTTT. Residues: CASSPFTGANTEAFF.

This clone was picked up a small number of times. V is TRBV9 and J is TRBJ2-2, with 14 bases fitting TRBD2. V shed 0 bases and J 1 base; nucleotides not matched to a gene: 11. This CDR3 region has 21 residues. Per the germline V gene, CDR1 is SGDLS and CDR2 is YYNGEE. The chain's CDR3 is CASSVGPGTSGSVRNTGELFF. CDR3 nucleotide sequence: TGTGCCAGCAGCGTAGGCCCAGGGACTAGCGGGAGTGTACGGAACACCGGGGAGCTGTTTTTT.